What follows are 25 T cell receptor beta chains derived from one specimen sequenced in a study of T and B cells in COVID-19 patients. From blood, about 220-500 ng of genomic DNA served as TRB template. Multiplex PCR with BIOMED2 TRB-A/B primer pools amplified TRB rearrangements. TCRdb re-analysed the multiplex PCR reads in MiXCR, keeping a single row per CDR3 protein. The table has about 20,000 distinct CDR3 sequences, roughly 29% seen once; the top ten hold about 3%. Sequences were obtained from blood. These TCRs come from a human donor who had recovered from COVID-19.

This rearrangement joins TRBV12-3 or TRBV12-4 to TRBJ2-1, with 10 positions matching TRBD2. V shed 6 bases and J 0 bases; nucleotides not matched to a gene: 8. This CDR3 is 17 amino acids long. CDR3 nucleotides: TGTGCCAGCAGAGTAGCGGGGGGCCAGAGCTCCTACAATGAGCAGTTCTTC. It yields the protein CASRVAGGQSSYNEQFF.

This rearrangement joins TRBV6-5 to TRBJ2-3; D may be TRBD1 or TRBD2 (6 bases each). Germline lookup yields CDR1 MNHEY and CDR2 SVGAGI. The CDR3 consists of 14 residues. The ends were cut back, 2 bases at V and 2 bases at J, with 8 bases in the middle. The DNA for the CDR3 is TGTGCCAGCAGTTACGGGGGGCCCACAGATACGCAGTATTTT. This translates into CASSYGGPTDTQYF.

This clonotype was picked up a small number of times. The V call is TRBV6-5, the J call TRBJ2-7, with a possible D match to TRBD1 (5 bases). This CDR3 has 17 residues. The V end lost 0 bases, the J end lost 0 bases, and 15 bases lay between the germline ends. Germline assignment: CDR1 MNHEY and CDR2 SVGAGI. The CDR3 region is CASSYSGRTSSSYEQYF. The CDR3 coding sequence is TGTGCCAGCAGTTACTCGGGCCGGACATCGAGCTCCTACGAGCAGTACTTC.

This chain links TRBV12-3 or TRBV12-4 with TRBJ2-3; D perhaps matches TRBD1 (6 bases). The length of the CDR3 is 14 residues. The V end lost 4 bases, the J end lost 4 bases, and 12 bases lay between the germline ends. DNA of the CDR3: TGTGCCAGCAGTTCAGGGACATCAGCAGATACGCAGTATTTT. Its protein product is CASSSGTSADTQYF.

In its sample, this clonotype was seen a few times. The chain recombines TRBV10-3 with TRBJ1-3; no clear D gene. Germline CDR1 reads ENHRY; CDR2 reads SYGVKD. V lost 2 bases, J lost 2 bases, and 7 bases lay in between. The CDR3 is 14 residues long. The CDR3, as DNA: TGTGCCATCAGTGAGAACGGAGCTGGAAACACCATATATTTT. It specifies CAISENGAGNTIYF.

This clonotype was recorded many times. The genes are TRBV6-5 and TRBJ2-1, with D possibly matching TRBD2 (5 bases). This CDR3 comprises 16 residues. V was cut by 3 bases and J by 2 bases, with 14 bases left in between. Germline V CDR1 and CDR2: MNHEY, SVGAGI. The CDR3 bases are TGTGCCAGCAGTTATTTGTGGGAGCGCACCTACAATGAGCAGTTCTTC. As protein: CASSYLWERTYNEQFF.

This chain uses TRBV20-1 with TRBJ2-3, with no clear D. Trimming shortened V by 0 bases and J by 6 bases, and 19 bases separated the two germline ends. The CDR3 consists of 16 residues. Germline V gene lookup returns CDR1 DFQATT and CDR2 SNEGSKA (reference sequence). This chain's CDR3 is CSARDPGRALIDTQYF. CDR3 nucleotide sequence: TGCAGTGCTAGAGATCCCGGACGGGCCCTCATCGATACGCAGTATTTT.

This clonotype was counted at least ten times. The V call is TRBV12-3 or TRBV12-4, the J call TRBJ2-2; D possibly corresponds to TRBD1 (5 bases). The CDR3 spans 15 residues. Trimming took 3 bases from V and 0 from J, leaving 8 bases between them. For the CDR3, the DNA is TGTGCCAGCAGTTTCAGGACATCGAACACCGGGGAGCTGTTTTTT. Its translation: CASSFRTSNTGELFF.

This CDR3 is CASSISGDYGYTF. DNA for the CDR3: TGTGCCAGTAGTATCTCAGGGGACTATGGCTACACCTTC. This chain uses TRBV19 with TRBJ1-2, with D perhaps TRBD1 (6 bases). The CDR3 is 13 amino acids. The germline V gene encodes CDR1 LNHDA and CDR2 SQIVND (reference sequence). With 3 bases removed from V and 3 bases from J, the gap between germline ends came to 8 bases.

This clonotype is deemed medium-sized (0.01 to 0.1%). The chain recombines TRBV29-1 with TRBJ2-7; a weak D match, TRBD2 (6 bases). The CDR3 totals 13 residues. Germline CDR1 SQVTM, CDR2 ANQGSEA. The V end was cut by 6 bases, the J end by 3 bases, with 15 bases between. The CDR3 loop is CSVAGLGGYEQYF. Here the CDR3 DNA reads TGCAGCGTGGCGGGACTCGGGGGCTACGAGCAGTACTTC.

This clonotype was picked up a small number of times. The rearrangement uses TRBV18 and TRBJ2-5, with a tentative D call TRBD2 (6 bases). The CDR3 is 14 amino acids. Trimming left V 3 bases short and J 1 base short, with 9 bases between. Germline V gene data show CDR1 as KGHSH and CDR2 as LQKENI. CDR3 DNA sequence: TGTGCCAGCTCACCCGGGGGAAGCCAAGAGACCCAGTACTTC. Its protein is CASSPGGSQETQYF.

The sample holds many counts of this clonotype. V and J are TRBV30 and TRBJ2-3; perhaps TRBD2 as D (5 bases). The CDR3 has 14 amino acids. In germline, CDR1 is GTSNPN, CDR2 SVGIG (reference sequence). V lost 0 bases to trimming and J lost 3 bases, with 10 bases between them. CDR3 sequence reads: CAWSVRGVTDTQYF. The CDR3 DNA sequence: TGTGCCTGGAGTGTACGGGGAGTAACAGATACGCAGTATTTT.

The table lists this clonotype with a few counts. This sequence joins TRBV18 and TRBJ2-3; D not resolved. Germline V gives CDR1 KGHSH, CDR2 LQKENI. The CDR3 runs 12 residues. The V gene lost 0 bases and the J gene lost 8 bases, with 6 bases spanning the gap. The CDR3 is CASSPPMATQYF. DNA for the CDR3: TGTGCCAGCTCACCACCGATGGCTACGCAGTATTTT.

This clonotype showed up just a few times. V gene TRBV7-6 combines with J gene TRBJ2-1; TRBD1 agrees at 7 bases. CDR1 and CDR2 (germline): SGHVS, FNYEAQ. V gave up 5 bases and J gave up 9 bases; unmatched junction bases: 7. This CDR3 is built from 13 residues. CDR3 region: CASSPLQGTEQFF. DNA of the CDR3: TGTGCCAGCAGCCCCCTACAGGGGACTGAGCAGTTCTTC.

The chain links TRBV30 to TRBJ2-3; a weak D match, TRBD2 (7 bases). V was trimmed by 2 bases and J by 9 bases, leaving 18 bases between them. The CDR3 loop spans 14 amino acids. CDR1 and CDR2 from the germline V gene are GTSNPN and SVGIG (reference sequence). The CDR3, as DNA: TGTGCCTGGAGTATGGAGTGGGAGGGGGGGACGCAGTATTTT. Protein product: CAWSMEWEGGTQYF.

In this sample, this clonotype is medium-sized. The rearrangement uses TRBV29-1 and TRBJ2-3; no clear D. The CDR3 is made up of 12 amino acids. V dropped 4 bases and J dropped 5 bases, with 10 bases sitting between them. Germline V gene data show CDR1 as SQVTM and CDR2 as ANQGSEA. The CDR3 nucleotides are TGCAGCGTTGTAGGTTCAGGAGATACGCAGTATTTT. Its protein product is CSVVGSGDTQYF.

In this sample, this clonotype turned up a few times. The rearrangement uses TRBV7-6 and TRBJ2-7; D unresolved. The germline gives CDR1 SGHVS, CDR2 FNYEAQ. The CDR3 is 14 amino acids. Between the trimmed V and J ends, which lost 1 base and 0 bases, there was a span of 7 bases. Here the CDR3 reads CASSLGPISYEQYF. CDR3 nucleotide sequence: TGTGCCAGCAGCTTAGGCCCCATCTCCTACGAGCAGTACTTC. The full variable domain, with the rest looked up from reference TRBV7-6 and TRBJ2-7, is GAGVSQSPRYKVTKRGQDVALRCDPISGHVSLYWYRQALGQGPEFLTYFNYEAQQDKSGLPNDRFSAERPEGSISTLTIQRTEQRDSAMYRCASSLGPISYEQYFGPGTRLTVT.

The chain links TRBV6-1 to TRBJ1-1, with 12 positions matching TRBD1. V lost 5 bases to trimming and J lost 4 bases; unmatched junction nucleotides: 5. The CDR3 spans 15 residues. Germline CDR1 is MNHNS and CDR2 is SASEGT. The CDR3 sequence: CASSPGTGGGTEAFF. The CDR3 nucleotides are TGTGCCAGCAGTCCCGGGACAGGGGGCGGCACTGAAGCTTTCTTT.

This clonotype has only a few counts. This chain uses TRBV5-6 with TRBJ1-5, with TRBD1 as a possible D gene (5 bases). The CDR3 is 14 residues long. With 2 bases removed from V and 1 base from J, the gap between germline ends came to 7 bases. Germline V gives CDR1 SGHDT, CDR2 YYEEEE. The CDR3 spells CASSFGHSNQPQHF. The CDR3 DNA sequence: TGTGCCAGCAGCTTTGGACACAGCAATCAGCCCCAGCATTTT. The variable domain in full, completed from reference TRBV5-6 and TRBJ1-5, reads DAGVTQSPTHLIKTRGQQVTLRCSPKSGHDTVSWYQQALGQGPQFIFQYYEEEERQRGNFPDRFSGHQFPNYSSELNVNALLLGDSALYLCASSFGHSNQPQHFGDGTRLSIL.

This clonotype was detected only a few times. This chain connects TRBV6-5 to TRBJ2-1; no definite D call. CDR1 and CDR2 (germline): MNHEY, SVGAGI. The CDR3 runs to 15 residues. Trimming cost V 7 bases and J 5 bases, with 18 bases left between them. CDR3 sequence: CASTSGQVTHNEQFF. CDR3 bases: TGTGCCAGCACCTCCGGGCAGGTCACCCACAATGAGCAGTTCTTC.

This clonotype appeared many times. This chain joins TRBV5-6 and TRBJ2-2; unclear D gene. This CDR3 contains 14 residues. The germline V gene has CDR1 SGHDT and CDR2 YYEEEE. V lost 8 bases, J lost 0 bases, and 11 bases lay in between. The CDR3 DNA is TGTGCCAGTAGAGGCGCGGCGAACACCGGGGAGCTGTTTTTT. Encoded protein: CASRGAANTGELFF.

This clonotype was counted only a few times. This chain uses TRBV5-4 with TRBJ2-1, with 9 bases that match TRBD1. V lost 5 bases and J lost 0; bases outside the gene matches: 3. CDR1 is SGHNT, CDR2 YYREEE, per germline (reference sequence). This CDR3 spans 15 amino acids. The CDR3 nucleotides read TGTGCCAGCAGTCTGGACAGGGGCTCCTACAATGAGCAGTTCTTC. Translated, it gives CASSLDRGSYNEQFF.

V usage is TRBV5-4 and J usage is TRBJ2-5; a weak D match, TRBD1 (7 bases). The germline CDR1 and CDR2 sequences are SGHNT and YYREEE (reference sequence). With 4 bases removed from V and 5 bases from J, the gap between germline ends came to 18 bases. The CDR3 covers 15 residues. CDR3 amino acids: CASSGGTEYRETQYF. DNA for the CDR3: TGTGCCAGCAGCGGGGGGACAGAATATCGGGAGACCCAGTACTTC.

This chain connects TRBV27 to TRBJ1-2, with a tentative D call TRBD1 (6 bases). The ends were cut back, 6 bases at V and 4 bases at J, with 12 bases in the middle. This CDR3 is 13 amino acids long. The germline CDR1 and CDR2 sequences are MNHEY and SMNVEV (reference sequence). The CDR3 nucleotides are TGTGCCAGCAGCCAAGGACAGTTCTATGGCTACACCTTC. Protein sequence: CASSQGQFYGYTF.

In its sample, this clonotype was seen many times. The chain carries TRBV12-3 or TRBV12-4 and TRBJ2-2, with unresolved D. The CDR3 loop spans 16 amino acids. V lost 1 base and J 1 base, leaving 10 bases between the germline ends. Written as DNA, the CDR3 is TGTGCCAGCAGTTTAGTCCCGGCAGTGAACACCGGGGAGCTGTTTTTT. Its protein product is CASSLVPAVNTGELFF.